These 32 T cell receptor beta chains share one sample of origin, sequenced in a study of blood T cell repertoires in COVID-19. Sequencing used immunoSEQ multiplex PCR; TCRdb keeps in-frame clones, though not all of them. The sample includes under 300,000 clones, just over 85% of them seen just once. Input material: peripheral blood. These TCRs come from a man under 40 who had recovered from COVID-19.

The V and J genes are TRBV5-1 and TRBJ1-2; 8 bases fit TRBD1. V lost 5 bases and J lost 6; bases outside the gene matches: 3. The CDR3 is 12 amino acids. Germline V gene lookup returns CDR1 SGHRS and CDR2 YFSETQ. The CDR3 region is CASRKGQDGYTF. The CDR3 bases are TGCGCCAGCAGAAAGGGACAGGATGGCTACACCTTC. The whole variable domain, remainder taken from reference TRBV5-1 and TRBJ1-2, is KAGVTQTPRYLIKTRGQQVTLSCSPISGHRSVSWYQQTPGQGLQFLFEYFSETQRNKGNFPGRFSGRQFSNSRSEMNVSTLELGDSALYLCASRKGQDGYTFGSGTRLTVV.

As regards this clone: One end of the junction fails to match germline, which may point to a read error. The genes are TRBV7-9 and TRBJ1-6, with D maybe TRBD1 (5 bases). The CDR3 extends over 12 amino acids. Germline lookup yields CDR1 SEHNR and CDR2 FQNEAQ (reference sequence). CDR3 sequence reads: CASSSIPGRTSF. The DNA for the CDR3 is TGTGCCAGCAGCTCCATCCCGGGCAGGACATCTTTT.

V is TRBV7-8 and J is TRBJ2-7, with TRBD1 matching 10 bases. The CDR3 consists of 14 residues. Germline assignment: CDR1 SGHVS and CDR2 FQNEAQ. V was clipped by 3 bases and J by 5 bases; unmatched bases: 4. The CDR3 loop reads CASSFLTGGHEQYF. As DNA, the CDR3 is TGTGCCAGCAGCTTTTTGACAGGGGGCCACGAGCAGTACTTC.

The rearrangement links TRBV30 to TRBJ2-7, with 9 bases matching TRBD1. CDR3 length: 20 residues. After removal of 2 bases from V and 4 bases from J, the junction contained 24 bases not matched to a gene. Germline V CDR1 and CDR2: GTSNPN, SVGIG (reference sequence). The CDR3 spells CAWSTTTPPLLGTGKYEQYF. In nucleotides, the CDR3 is TGTGCCTGGAGTACCACGACACCCCCTCTTCTAGGGACAGGGAAATACGAGCAGTACTTC. Complete variable domain (other parts from reference TRBV30 and TRBJ2-7): SQTIHQWPATLVQPVGSPLSLECTVEGTSNPNLYWYRQAAGRGLQLLFYSVGIGQISSEVPQNLSASRPQDRQFILSSKKLLLSDSGFYLCAWSTTTPPLLGTGKYEQYFGPGTRLTVT.

This clone was detected a few times. The V and J genes are TRBV9 and TRBJ1-2, with no clear D. Germline CDR1 reads SGDLS; CDR2 reads YYNGEE. V was pared by 4 bases and J by 7 bases, with 11 bases between. The CDR3 is 12 amino acids. The CDR3 is CASSLIGGGYTF. DNA for the CDR3: TGTGCCAGCAGCCTCATAGGAGGTGGCTACACCTTC. Combining the CDR3 with reference TRBV9 and TRBJ1-2 gives the whole variable domain DSGVTQTPKHLITATGQRVTLRCSPRSGDLSVYWYQQSLDQGLQFLIQYYNGEERAKGNILERFSAQQFPDLHSELNLSSLELGDSALYFCASSLIGGGYTFGSGTRLTVV.

V is TRBV5-4 and J is TRBJ1-5; TRBD1 agrees at 7 bases. CDR1 is SGHNT and CDR2 is YYREEE in the germline V gene (reference sequence). V was clipped by 4 bases and J by 1 base; unmatched bases: 5. The length of the CDR3 is 15 residues. In nucleotides, the CDR3 is TGTGCCAGCAGCATCCAGGGGGGAAGCAATCAGCCCCAGCATTTT. Its protein is CASSIQGGSNQPQHF.

V is TRBV15 and J is TRBJ2-3; D unresolved. This CDR3 has 14 residues. V gave up 0 bases and J gave up 6 bases, with 10 bases separating them. Germline lookup yields CDR1 LNHNV and CDR2 YYDKDF (reference sequence). The CDR3 DNA is TGTGCCACCAGCAGAGAAATAAACGGGGATACGCAGTATTTT. It yields the protein CATSREINGDTQYF.

This chain uses TRBV10-1 with TRBJ2-7; TRBD1 matches 9 bases. From germline, CDR1 is WNHNN and CDR2 SYGVQD (reference sequence). V dropped 6 bases and J dropped 3; count of bases not matched to a gene: 12. This CDR3 spans 16 amino acids. CDR3 nucleotide sequence: TGCGCCAGCAGGACCTTCGGGACAGGGTTTTACTACGAGCAGTACTTC. It is translated as CASRTFGTGFYYEQYF.

Only a few counts were recorded for this clone. The rearrangement links TRBV30 to TRBJ2-7; 9 nucleotides align to TRBD1. Germline-derived CDR1 and CDR2 are GTSNPN and SVGIG (reference sequence). Trimming at V came to 8 bases and at J to 4 bases, leaving 3 bases not matched to a gene. The CDR3 has 11 amino acids. Here the CDR3 reads CAGGQGYEQYF. The CDR3 region has the DNA TGTGCCGGGGGACAGGGTTACGAGCAGTACTTC.

The chain has TRBV7-2 and TRBJ2-1, with D possibly matching TRBD2 (5 bases). Trimming took off 5 bases at V and 0 bases at J, with 14 bases between the two ends. CDR1 is SGHTA and CDR2 is FQGNSA in the germline V gene. The length of the CDR3 is 16 residues. The CDR3 coding sequence is TGTGCCAGCAGCCCCGTGATGGGGAGCTCCTACAATGAGCAGTTCTTC. This encodes CASSPVMGSSYNEQFF.

Note on this clone: This same CDR3 is encoded by further DNA sequences in the sample. The chain employs TRBV29-1 and TRBJ2-5, with D perhaps TRBD1 (6 bases). Germline CDR1 SQVTM, CDR2 ANQGSEA. The CDR3 runs to 12 residues. Trimming took 3 bases from V and 5 from J, leaving 10 bases between them. The CDR3 coding sequence is TGCAGCGTTGACAGGGGTGGGGAGACCCAGTACTTC. Protein sequence: CSVDRGGETQYF.

This clone appeared a single time. The chain has TRBV5-4 and TRBJ1-3, with 7 bases matching TRBD1. Unmatched junction bases numbered 10, after V lost 4 bases and J lost 0 bases. Per the germline V gene, CDR1 is SGHNT and CDR2 is YYREEE (reference sequence). This CDR3 has 17 residues. The DNA of the CDR3 is TGTGCCAGCAGCCTACGAACAGGGGCGAACTCTGGAAACACCATATATTTT. Translated, it gives CASSLRTGANSGNTIYF. Using reference TRBV5-4 and TRBJ1-3 for the parts outside the CDR3, the full variable domain is ETGVTQSPTHLIKTRGQQVTLRCSSQSGHNTVSWYQQALGQGPQFIFQYYREEENGRGNFPPRFSGLQFPNYSSELNVNALELDDSALYLCASSLRTGANSGNTIYFGEGSWLTVV.

This chain links TRBV7-2 with TRBJ2-7; maybe TRBD1 (5 bases). The ends were cut back, 1 base at V and 6 bases at J, with 10 bases in the middle. This CDR3 is 13 amino acids long. Germline CDR1 is SGHTA and CDR2 is FQGNSA. CDR3 DNA: TGTGCCAGCAGCTTAGGTTCAGGGTTCGAGCAGTACTTC. This sequence encodes CASSLGSGFEQYF. The variable domain in full, completed from reference TRBV7-2 and TRBJ2-7, reads GAGVSQSPSNKVTEKGKDVELRCDPISGHTALYWYRQSLGQGLEFLIYFQGNSAPDKSGLPSDRFSAERTGGSVSTLTIQRTQQEDSAVYLCASSLGSGFEQYFGPGTRLTVT.

This clone was counted once. This chain joins TRBV10-1 and TRBJ2-3, with a tentative D call TRBD2 (6 bases). V shed 3 bases and J shed 7 bases, with 14 bases lying between them. Germline V gene lookup returns CDR1 WNHNN and CDR2 SYGVQD (reference sequence). The length of the CDR3 is 14 residues. CDR3: CASSDGGKAHTQYF. CDR3 sequence (DNA): TGCGCCAGCAGTGACGGCGGGAAAGCCCATACGCAGTATTTT.

The chain joins TRBV30 to TRBJ2-3; 11 nucleotides agree with TRBD1. This CDR3 has 15 residues. The germline V gene encodes CDR1 GTSNPN and CDR2 SVGIG (reference sequence). Trimming cost V 1 base and J 2 bases; bases outside gene matches: 2. Here the CDR3 reads CAWSDGQGATDTQYF. The DNA of the CDR3 is TGTGCCTGGAGTGACGGACAGGGGGCCACAGATACGCAGTATTTT. The variable domain in full, with the rest retrieved from reference TRBV30 and TRBJ2-3, is SQTIHQWPATLVQPVGSPLSLECTVEGTSNPNLYWYRQAAGRGLQLLFYSVGIGQISSEVPQNLSASRPQDRQFILSSKKLLLSDSGFYLCAWSDGQGATDTQYFGPGTRLTVL.

CDR3 in DNA: TGTGCCAGCAGCTTACAGGGTGGGGCCGGGGAGCTGTTTTTT. Translation: CASSLQGGAGELFF. This chain links TRBV11-3 with TRBJ2-2, with D perhaps matching TRBD1 (5 bases). V gave up 2 bases and J gave up 6 bases, with 10 bases separating them. In germline, CDR1 is SGHNT, CDR2 YENEEA. CDR3 length equals 14 residues.

The chain joins TRBV5-1 to TRBJ1-3; 7 nucleotides align to TRBD1. The CDR3 is 15 amino acids. The junction had 5 bases not matched to a gene; V was cut back by 4 bases and J by 1 base. From germline, CDR1 is SGHRS and CDR2 YFSETQ. The CDR3 spells CASSPKTGSGNTIYF. The CDR3 bases are TGCGCCAGCAGCCCAAAGACAGGGTCTGGAAACACCATATATTTT.

The chain has TRBV9 and TRBJ2-1; 13 nucleotides agree with TRBD2. Germline V gene data show CDR1 as SGDLS and CDR2 as YYNGEE. The CDR3 has 14 amino acids. J gave up 7 bases and V 4 bases, and 2 bases lay outside the gene matches. This CDR3 reads CASSILAGGNEQFF. DNA for the CDR3: TGTGCCAGCAGCATACTAGCGGGGGGGAATGAGCAGTTCTTC.

V and J are TRBV6-5 and TRBJ1-6, with unresolved D. V shed 8 bases and J shed 7 bases, with 12 bases lying between them. This CDR3 has 13 amino acids. Germline CDR1 is MNHEY and CDR2 is SVGAGI. The DNA of the CDR3 is TGTGCCAGCGCTTACGAGTCGAATTCACCCCTCCACTTT. Translation gives CASAYESNSPLHF.

The chain links TRBV11-2 to TRBJ2-7; D not certain. The V gene lost 3 bases and the J gene lost 4 bases, with 7 bases spanning the gap. The CDR3 runs to 12 residues. Germline V lookup: CDR1 SGHAT, CDR2 FQNNGV. CDR3 loop: CASSFGGYEQYF. The CDR3 DNA reads TGTGCCAGCAGCTTCGGCGGTTACGAGCAGTACTTC. Combining the CDR3 with reference TRBV11-2 and TRBJ2-7 gives the whole variable domain EAGVAQSPRYKIIEKRQSVAFWCNPISGHATLYWYQQILGQGPKLLIQFQNNGVVDDSQLPKDRFSAERLKGVDSTLKIQPAKLEDSAVYLCASSFGGYEQYFGPGTRLTVT.

J is TRBJ2-5 and V is TRBV5-5; 10 bases are shared with TRBD2. The germline CDR1 and CDR2 sequences are SGHKS and YYEKEE (reference sequence). CDR3 size: 17 residues. V lost 0 bases and J lost 5; bases outside the gene matches: 10. CDR3 protein: CASSLVTSGPRSETQYF. Here the CDR3 DNA reads TGTGCCAGCAGCTTGGTGACTAGCGGGCCCCGATCTGAGACCCAGTACTTC.

The chain is built from TRBV5-4 and TRBJ1-1; a weak D match, TRBD1 (6 bases). Germline CDR1 and CDR2: SGHNT and YYREEE (reference sequence). Trimming shortened V by 4 bases and J by 3 bases, and 19 bases separated the two germline ends. This CDR3 spans 16 amino acids. In nucleotides, the CDR3 is TGTGCCAGCAGCCCGACTGCAGGGGTGGTGGACACTGAAGCTTTCTTT. As protein: CASSPTAGVVDTEAFF.

The chain links TRBV25-1 to TRBJ2-7; 7 bases align to TRBD1. After removal of 6 bases from V and 0 bases from J, the junction contained 2 bases not matched to a gene. Germline values: CDR1 MGHDK, CDR2 SYGVNS. The CDR3 has 13 residues. The CDR3 loop is CASSNRGSYEQYF. The CDR3, as DNA: TGTGCCAGCAGCAACAGGGGCTCCTACGAGCAGTACTTC.

This clone appeared once. The DNA of the CDR3 is TGTGCCAGCAGTGAAACCCTAGCGGGGGTAGAGACCCAGTACTTC. Its translation is CASSETLAGVETQYF. The chain is built from TRBV2 and TRBJ2-5, with 10 bases lining up with TRBD2. The CDR3 is 15 amino acids. Germline V gene lookup returns CDR1 SNHLY and CDR2 FYNNEI. The V and J ends lost 2 bases and 4 bases, in that order; junction bases with no gene match: 4.

The chain's CDR3 is CASSIDGAGATQYF. CDR3 bases: TGTGCCAGTAGTATAGACGGGGCAGGGGCGACCCAGTACTTC. V usage is TRBV19 and J usage is TRBJ2-5; weak D call: TRBD1 (6 bases). The CDR3 sequence is 14 residues long. Trimming pared 0 bases from V and 7 bases from J, leaving 12 bases between. The V gene's germline CDR1 is LNHDA and CDR2 SQIVND (reference sequence). The variable domain in full, completed from reference TRBV19 and TRBJ2-5, reads DGGITQSPKYLFRKEGQNVTLSCEQNLNHDAMYWYRQDPGQGLRLIYYSQIVNDFQKGDIAEGYSVSREKKESFPLTVTSAQKNPTAFYLCASSIDGAGATQYFGPGTRLLVL.

The rearrangement links TRBV10-3 to TRBJ1-1; D is undetermined. Germline CDR1 and CDR2: ENHRY and SYGVKD. V lost 7 bases, J lost 1 base, and 10 bases lay in between. The CDR3 is made up of 13 amino acids. For the CDR3, the DNA is TGTGCCATCACCAAATCCCCGAACACTGAAGCTTTCTTT. Amino acids: CAITKSPNTEAFF.

The rearrangement joins TRBV7-9 to TRBJ1-1; 10 nucleotides align to TRBD1. The germline CDR1 and CDR2 sequences are SEHNR and FQNEAQ (reference sequence). J lost 7 bases, V lost 5 bases, and 10 bases had no gene match. There are 15 residues in the CDR3. The CDR3 sequence is CASSPVRDRGNEAFF. The CDR3 nucleotides read TGTGCCAGCAGCCCAGTCAGGGACAGGGGCAATGAAGCTTTCTTT.

The chain is built from TRBV4-3 and TRBJ1-1; TRBD1 is a possible D gene (5 bases). Deletions cut 4 bases from V and 10 bases from J, with 10 bases between. Germline-derived CDR1 and CDR2 are LGHNA and YSLEER. The CDR3 extends over 11 amino acids. As DNA, the CDR3 is TGCGCCAGCAGCCGAGCAGGGTCAGCTTTCTTT. Protein product: CASSRAGSAFF.

The gene calls are TRBV9 and TRBJ2-1, with 9 bases lining up with TRBD1. The CDR3 runs 15 residues. Unmatched junction bases numbered 5, after V lost 0 bases and J lost 7 bases. CDR1 SGDLS and CDR2 YYNGEE come from the germline V gene. CDR3 in DNA: TGTGCCAGCAGCGTAGCAATACAGGGGGCGAATGAGCAGTTCTTC. It specifies CASSVAIQGANEQFF.

This rearrangement joins TRBV6-4 to TRBJ2-7; D may be TRBD2 (5 bases). CDR1 MRHNA and CDR2 SNTAGT come from the germline V gene. The CDR3 totals 14 residues. Trimming stripped 5 bases from V and 1 base from J, with 12 bases between. The CDR3 coding sequence is TGTGCCAGCAGTATCTTCTCGGGGTCCTACGAGCAGTACTTC. This encodes CASSIFSGSYEQYF.

This chain uses TRBV3-1 (or the pseudogene TRBV3-2) with TRBJ2-7, with 7 bases matching TRBD1. V was clipped by 0 bases and J by 4 bases; unmatched bases: 3. The CDR3 has 14 residues. Germline V gene lookup returns CDR1 LGHDT and CDR2 YNNKEL (reference sequence). CDR3 coding DNA: TGTGCCAGCAGCCAAGAGACAGGGTGGTACGAGCAGTACTTC. Its translation is CASSQETGWYEQYF.

The chain is built from TRBV19 and TRBJ1-2; weak D call: TRBD1 (6 bases). Germline-derived CDR1 and CDR2 are LNHDA and SQIVND (reference sequence). Trimming took 2 bases from V and 8 from J, leaving 15 bases between them. This CDR3 region has 14 residues. CDR3 residues: CASSIRQDVKGYTF. In nucleotides, the CDR3 is TGTGCCAGTAGTATAAGACAGGACGTTAAGGGCTACACCTTC.